This T cell receptor beta chain was found in a study of OX40 agonist ivuxolimab in advanced cancers. Findings and caveats of the study: With doses of 0.1 to 3.0 mg/kg, CD4+ and CD8+ blood T cells had undergone clonal expansion by week 6.

Germline lookup yields CDR1 SGHRS and CDR2 YFSETQ. V was pared by 4 bases and J by 0 bases, with 8 bases between. There are 15 residues in the CDR3. Regarding this clone: Its antigen is unknown.

The method was immunoSEQ multiplex PCR; TCRdb's version includes in-frame clones alone and lacks a portion of them. The table has around 41,000 clones, 70% to 90% seen once. This sequence was found in an adult with an advanced solid tumor such as melanoma, head and neck, liver or kidney cancer. The gene calls are TRBV5-1 and TRBJ2-6; D gene unclear. Sequencing used CD4+ or CD8+ T cells sorted from blood, obtained in a trial of the OX40 agonist ivuxolimab. The CDR3 DNA sequence: TGCGCCAGCAGCCGACAAGTCTCTGGGGCCAACGTCCTGACTTTC. Its protein product is CASSRQVSGANVLTF. The full variable domain, with the rest looked up from reference TRBV5-1 and TRBJ2-6, is KAGVTQTPRYLIKTRGQQVTLSCSPISGHRSVSWYQQTPGQGLQFLFEYFSETQRNKGNFPGRFSGRQFSNSRSEMNVSTLELGDSALYLCASSRQVSGANVLTFGAGSRLTVL.